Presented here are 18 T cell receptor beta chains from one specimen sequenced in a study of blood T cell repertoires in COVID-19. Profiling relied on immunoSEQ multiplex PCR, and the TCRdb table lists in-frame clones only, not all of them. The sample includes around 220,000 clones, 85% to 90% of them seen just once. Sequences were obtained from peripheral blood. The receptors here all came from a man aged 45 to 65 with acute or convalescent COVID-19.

The CDR3 region has the DNA TGCAGCTCCAAGACAGATTCTAACTATGGCTACACCTTC. Translated, it gives CSSKTDSNYGYTF. The rearrangement uses TRBV29-1 and TRBJ1-2, with a weak D call TRBD1 (5 bases). The CDR3 loop spans 13 amino acids. Germline loops: CDR1 SQVTM, CDR2 ANQGSEA. V was trimmed by 8 bases and J by 0 bases, leaving 13 bases between them.

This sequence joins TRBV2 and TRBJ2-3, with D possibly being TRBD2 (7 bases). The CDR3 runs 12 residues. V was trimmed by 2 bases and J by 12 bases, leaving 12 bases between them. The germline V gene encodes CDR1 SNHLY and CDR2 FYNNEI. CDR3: CASSEWGGSQYF. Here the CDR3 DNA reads TGTGCCAGCAGTGAATGGGGGGGCAGTCAGTATTTT. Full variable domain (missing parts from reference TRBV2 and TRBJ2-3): EPEVTQTPSHQVTQMGQEVILRCVPISNHLYFYWYRQILGQKVEFLVSFYNNEISEKSEIFDDQFSVERPDGSNFTLKIRSTKLEDSAMYFCASSEWGGSQYFGPGTRLTVL.

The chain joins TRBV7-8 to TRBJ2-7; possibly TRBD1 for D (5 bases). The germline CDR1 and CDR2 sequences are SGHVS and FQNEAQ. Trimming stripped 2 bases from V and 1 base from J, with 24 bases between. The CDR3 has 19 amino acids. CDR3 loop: CASSLYPKNRAGNSYEQYF. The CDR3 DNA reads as TGTGCCAGCAGCTTATACCCTAAAAATAGGGCAGGGAATTCCTACGAGCAGTACTTC. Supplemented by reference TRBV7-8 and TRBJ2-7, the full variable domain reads GAGVSQSPRYKVAKRGQDVALRCDPISGHVSLFWYQQALGQGPEFLTYFQNEAQLDKSGLPSDRFFAERPEGSVSTLKIQRTQQEDSAVYLCASSLYPKNRAGNSYEQYFGPGTRLTVT.

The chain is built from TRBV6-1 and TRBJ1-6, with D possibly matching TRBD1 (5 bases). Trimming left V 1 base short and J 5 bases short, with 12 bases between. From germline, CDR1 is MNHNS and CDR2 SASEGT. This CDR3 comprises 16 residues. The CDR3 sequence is CASSEVPGRDNSPLHF. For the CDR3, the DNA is TGTGCCAGCAGTGAAGTACCAGGGAGGGATAATTCACCCCTCCACTTT.

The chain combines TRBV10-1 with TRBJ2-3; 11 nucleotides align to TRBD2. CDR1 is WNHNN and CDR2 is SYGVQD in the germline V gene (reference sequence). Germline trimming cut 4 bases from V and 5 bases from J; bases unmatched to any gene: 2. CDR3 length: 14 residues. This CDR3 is CASSGLAGRDTQYF. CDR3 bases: TGCGCCAGCAGTGGACTAGCGGGGAGAGATACGCAGTATTTT.

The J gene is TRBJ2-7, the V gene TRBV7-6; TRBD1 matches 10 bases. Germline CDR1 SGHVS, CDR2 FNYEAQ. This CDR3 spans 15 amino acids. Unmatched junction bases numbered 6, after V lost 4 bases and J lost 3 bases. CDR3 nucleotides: TGTGCCAGCAGCTCCCCGGGACAGGGGATCTACGAGCAGTACTTC. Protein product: CASSSPGQGIYEQYF.

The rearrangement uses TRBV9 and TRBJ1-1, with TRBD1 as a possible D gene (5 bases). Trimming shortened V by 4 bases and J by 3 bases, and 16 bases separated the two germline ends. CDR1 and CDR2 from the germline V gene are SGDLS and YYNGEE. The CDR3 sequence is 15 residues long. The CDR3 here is CASSPHPQGHTEAFF. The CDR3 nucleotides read TGTGCCAGCAGCCCTCACCCCCAGGGCCACACTGAAGCTTTCTTT.

For the CDR3, the DNA is TGTGCCAGCACCCGGGGGGGGTACAATGAGCAGTTCTTC. The encoded protein is CASTRGGYNEQFF. V gene TRBV6-5 combines with J gene TRBJ2-1, with TRBD2 matching over 8 bases. V lost 7 bases and J lost 4; bases outside the gene matches: 3. The length of the CDR3 is 13 residues. The germline V gene has CDR1 MNHEY and CDR2 SVGAGI.

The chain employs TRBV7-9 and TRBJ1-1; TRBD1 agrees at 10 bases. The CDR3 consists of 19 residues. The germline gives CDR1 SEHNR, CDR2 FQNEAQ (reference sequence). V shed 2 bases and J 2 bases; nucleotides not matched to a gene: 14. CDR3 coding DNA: TGTGCCAGCAGCTTATCCTTTTCCGGGACAGGGGCTTTTAACACTGAAGCTTTCTTT. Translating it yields CASSLSFSGTGAFNTEAFF.

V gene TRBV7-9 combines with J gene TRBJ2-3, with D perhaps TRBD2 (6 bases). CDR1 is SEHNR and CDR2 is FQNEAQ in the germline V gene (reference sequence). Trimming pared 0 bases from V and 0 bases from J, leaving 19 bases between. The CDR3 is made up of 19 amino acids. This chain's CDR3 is CASSLATRMVAASTDTQYF. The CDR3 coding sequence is TGTGCCAGCAGCTTAGCGACAAGGATGGTAGCGGCTAGCACAGATACGCAGTATTTT. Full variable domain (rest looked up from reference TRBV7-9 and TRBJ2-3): DTGVSQNPRHKITKRGQNVTFRCDPISEHNRLYWYRQTLGQGPEFLTYFQNEAQLEKSRLLSDRFSAERPKGSFSTLEIQRTEQGDSAMYLCASSLATRMVAASTDTQYFGPGTRLTVL.

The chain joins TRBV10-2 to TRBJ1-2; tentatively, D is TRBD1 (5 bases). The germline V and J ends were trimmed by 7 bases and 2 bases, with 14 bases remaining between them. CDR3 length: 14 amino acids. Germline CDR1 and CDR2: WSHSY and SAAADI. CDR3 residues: CASKKVRGNYGYTF. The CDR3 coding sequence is TGCGCCAGCAAGAAGGTACGGGGGAACTATGGCTACACCTTC.

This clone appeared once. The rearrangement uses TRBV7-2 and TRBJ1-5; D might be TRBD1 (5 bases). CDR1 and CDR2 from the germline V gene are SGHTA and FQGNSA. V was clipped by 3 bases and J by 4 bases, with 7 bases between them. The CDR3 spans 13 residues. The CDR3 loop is CASSFDRNQPQHF. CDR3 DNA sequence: TGTGCCAGCAGCTTTGACAGAAATCAGCCCCAGCATTTT.

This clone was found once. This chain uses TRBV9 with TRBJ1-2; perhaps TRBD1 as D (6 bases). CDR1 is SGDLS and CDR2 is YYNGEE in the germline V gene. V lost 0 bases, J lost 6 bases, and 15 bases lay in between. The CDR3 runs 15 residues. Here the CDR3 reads CASSVASRGIHGYTF. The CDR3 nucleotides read TGTGCCAGCAGCGTAGCCTCCAGGGGTATACATGGCTACACCTTC.

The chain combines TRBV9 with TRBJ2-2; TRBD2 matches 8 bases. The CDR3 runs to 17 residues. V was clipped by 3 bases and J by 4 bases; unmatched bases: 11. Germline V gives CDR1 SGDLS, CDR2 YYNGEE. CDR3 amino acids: CASSAGGAQRVTGELFF. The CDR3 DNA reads TGTGCCAGCAGCGCCGGGGGGGCCCAACGTGTCACCGGGGAGCTGTTTTTT.

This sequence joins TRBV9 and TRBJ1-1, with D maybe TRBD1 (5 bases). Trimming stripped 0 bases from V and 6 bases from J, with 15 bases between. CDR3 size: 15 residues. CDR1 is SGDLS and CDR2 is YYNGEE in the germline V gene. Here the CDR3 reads CASSVGEGRVAEAFF. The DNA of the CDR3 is TGTGCCAGCAGCGTAGGGGAGGGACGGGTTGCTGAAGCTTTCTTT.

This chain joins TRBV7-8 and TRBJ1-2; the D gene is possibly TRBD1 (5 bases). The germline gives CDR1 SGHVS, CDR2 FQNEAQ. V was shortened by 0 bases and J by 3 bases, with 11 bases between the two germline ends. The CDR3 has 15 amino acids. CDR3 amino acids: CASSLALSTDYGYTF. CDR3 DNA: TGTGCCAGCAGCTTAGCGCTGTCGACAGACTATGGCTACACCTTC.

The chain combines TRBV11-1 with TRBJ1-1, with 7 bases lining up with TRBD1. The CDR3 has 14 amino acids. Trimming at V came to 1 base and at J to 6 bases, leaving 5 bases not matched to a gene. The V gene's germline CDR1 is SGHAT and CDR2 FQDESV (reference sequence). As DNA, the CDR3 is TGTGCCAGCAGCTTAGAGGGGGCGCGGGCTGAAGCTTTCTTT. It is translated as CASSLEGARAEAFF.

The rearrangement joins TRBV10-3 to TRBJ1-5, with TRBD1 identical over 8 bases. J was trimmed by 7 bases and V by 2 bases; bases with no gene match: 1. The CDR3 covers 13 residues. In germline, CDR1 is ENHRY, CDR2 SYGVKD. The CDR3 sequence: CAISEGQGQPQHF. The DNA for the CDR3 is TGTGCCATCAGTGAGGGACAGGGCCAGCCCCAGCATTTT.